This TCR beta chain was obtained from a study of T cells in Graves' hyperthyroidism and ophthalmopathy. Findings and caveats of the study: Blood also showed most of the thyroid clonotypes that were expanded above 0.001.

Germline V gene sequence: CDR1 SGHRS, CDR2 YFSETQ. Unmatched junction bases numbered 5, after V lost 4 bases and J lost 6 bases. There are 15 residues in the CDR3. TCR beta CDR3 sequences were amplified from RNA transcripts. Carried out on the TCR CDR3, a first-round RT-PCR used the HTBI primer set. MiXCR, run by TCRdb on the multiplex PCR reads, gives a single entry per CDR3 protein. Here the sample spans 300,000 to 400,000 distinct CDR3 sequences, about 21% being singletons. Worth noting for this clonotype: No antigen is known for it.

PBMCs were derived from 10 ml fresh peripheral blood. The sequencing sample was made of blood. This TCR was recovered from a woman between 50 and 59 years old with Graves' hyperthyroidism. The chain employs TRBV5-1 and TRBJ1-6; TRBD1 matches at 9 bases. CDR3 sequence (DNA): TGCGCCAGCAGCGTGGACAGGGGCGGTAATTCACCCCTCCACTTT. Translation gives CASSVDRGGNSPLHF.